One sample yielded the 11 T cell receptor beta chains listed below, sequenced in a study of T cell responses to AZD1222 COVID-19 vaccine. Repertoires were generated with immunoSEQ multiplex PCR, while TCRdb's copy carries only in-frame clones and drops some. The data contain about 140,000 clones, nearly 95% of them singletons. The starting material was peripheral blood, obtained on day 0 of AZD1222 vaccination. The receptor set was obtained from an adult in good health.

The J gene is TRBJ2-4, the V gene TRBV7-8, with TRBD2 matching 16 bases. The germline V gene encodes CDR1 SGHVS and CDR2 FQNEAQ. With V trimmed by 5 bases and J by 1 base, 11 bases remained unmatched. There are 20 residues in the CDR3. CDR3 region: CASSRYPGLAGGSAKNIQYF. As DNA, the CDR3 is TGTGCCAGCAGCCGATACCCGGGACTAGCGGGAGGGTCGGCCAAAAACATTCAGTACTTC.

The chain employs TRBV27 and TRBJ2-5, with a weak D call TRBD2 (7 bases). This CDR3 spans 13 amino acids. The germline gives CDR1 MNHEY, CDR2 SMNVEV (reference sequence). The V gene lost 8 bases and the J gene lost 5 bases, with 15 bases spanning the gap. This chain's CDR3 is CASGGGGLETQYF. The CDR3 DNA sequence: TGTGCCAGCGGGGGCGGGGGTCTGGAGACCCAGTACTTC.

This chain connects TRBV7-8 to TRBJ2-2; TRBD1 is a possible D gene (5 bases). This CDR3 is built from 13 residues. Germline CDR1 reads SGHVS; CDR2 reads FQNEAQ. V dropped 1 base and J dropped 5 bases, with 5 bases sitting between them. CDR3 residues: CASSLGQTGELFF. CDR3 DNA sequence: TGTGCCAGCAGCTTAGGACAGACCGGGGAGCTGTTTTTT.

This chain connects TRBV27 to TRBJ1-2; a possible D gene is TRBD1 (6 bases). The CDR3 contains 13 residues. Looked up from germline, CDR1 is MNHEY and CDR2 is SMNVEV (reference sequence). Trimming removed 2 bases from V and 6 bases from J, with 10 bases in between. The CDR3 DNA sequence: TGTGCCAGCAGTTTAGCCAGGGGACATGGCTACACCTTC. This translates into CASSLARGHGYTF.

The chain has TRBV27 and TRBJ2-7; 9 bases are a match to TRBD2. This CDR3 has 15 residues. Germline CDR1 reads MNHEY; CDR2 reads SMNVEV (reference sequence). The J segment lost 10 bases and the V segment lost 2 bases, leaving 12 bases of the junction unmatched. As DNA, the CDR3 is TGTGCCAGCAGTTTAAGTAGAGCTAGCGGGACTCCTCAGTACTTC. The encoded protein is CASSLSRASGTPQYF.

The genes are TRBV10-2 and TRBJ2-2; TRBD1 aligns across 8 bases. The J segment lost 2 bases and the V segment lost 7 bases, leaving 3 bases of the junction unmatched. This CDR3 is 14 amino acids long. The germline gives CDR1 WSHSY, CDR2 SAAADI. CDR3 residues: CASNGQGNTGELFF. The DNA of the CDR3 is TGCGCCAGCAACGGACAGGGAAACACCGGGGAGCTGTTTTTT.

Regarding this clone: This specimen includes other DNA sequences encoding the same CDR3. In DNA, the CDR3 is TGTGCCAGCTCACCGACAGGGGGCAATCAGCCCCAGCATTTT. It is translated as CASSPTGGNQPQHF. V usage is TRBV18 and J usage is TRBJ1-5; TRBD1 matches at 8 bases. Germline-derived CDR1 and CDR2 are KGHSH and LQKENI. This CDR3 is 14 amino acids long. Losses at the gene ends were 3 bases for V and 2 bases for J; bases not matched to a gene: 0. Full variable domain (missing parts from reference TRBV18 and TRBJ1-5): NAGVMQNPRHLVRRRGQEARLRCSPMKGHSHVYWYRQLPEEGLKFMVYLQKENIIDESGMPKERFSAEFPKEGPSILRIQQVVRGDSAAYFCASSPTGGNQPQHFGDGTRLSIL.

This clone was counted a single time. This chain connects TRBV2 to TRBJ2-2, with D perhaps matching TRBD2 (6 bases). The CDR3 loop spans 15 amino acids. CDR1 is SNHLY, CDR2 FYNNEI, per germline. Trimming shortened V by 4 bases and J by 0 bases, and 9 bases separated the two germline ends. The CDR3 bases are TGTGCCAGCAGTGTCCGACTAGCGAACACCGGGGAGCTGTTTTTT. It yields the protein CASSVRLANTGELFF.

The chain uses TRBV6-4 and TRBJ1-5; a weak D match, TRBD1 (5 bases). The CDR3 is 14 residues long. Germline CDR1 and CDR2: MRHNA and SNTAGT. With 9 bases removed from V and 0 bases from J, the gap between germline ends came to 12 bases. The CDR3 DNA reads TGTGCCAGGGCCCCGGGGGTTAGCAATCAGCCCCAGCATTTT. Its translation is CARAPGVSNQPQHF.

The V call is TRBV5-1, the J call TRBJ1-3, with 8 bases that match TRBD1. Trimming removed 4 bases from V and 4 bases from J; junction bases left unmatched: 4. The CDR3 consists of 14 residues. CDR1 is SGHRS and CDR2 is YFSETQ in the germline V gene. The CDR3 DNA sequence: TGCGCCAGCAGCCCATGGACAGGGGGAAACACCATATATTTT. Its protein is CASSPWTGGNTIYF.

The chain couples TRBV7-6 to TRBJ1-2; TRBD1 aligns across 8 bases. V lost 0 bases and J lost 8; bases outside the gene matches: 14. Germline assignment: CDR1 SGHVS and CDR2 FNYEAQ. This CDR3 region has 17 residues. The CDR3 DNA is TGTGCCAGCAGCTTAGCCGCCAAGACAGGGGATTTATTAGGCTACACCTTC. Translating it yields CASSLAAKTGDLLGYTF. Drawing the rest from reference TRBV7-6 and TRBJ1-2, the complete variable domain is GAGVSQSPRYKVTKRGQDVALRCDPISGHVSLYWYRQALGQGPEFLTYFNYEAQQDKSGLPNDRFSAERPEGSISTLTIQRTEQRDSAMYRCASSLAAKTGDLLGYTFGSGTRLTVV.